The count of the clone carrying this TCR beta chain is one. Germline lookup yields CDR1 MNHEY and CDR2 SVGEGT. The V end lost 1 base, the J end lost 10 bases, and 17 bases lay between the germline ends. CDR3 length equals 15 residues. This specimen comes from a study of blood T cell repertoires in COVID-19. Assay used: immunoSEQ multiplex PCR; TCRdb lists only in-frame clones, some missing. The sample holds 440,000 or so clones; around 91% are singletons and the top ten take around 1.5%. Seattle-derived patients entered the study during active infection and were followed longitudinally. This receptor was taken from a middle-aged woman with COVID-19, enrolled during active disease. Sequenced input: peripheral blood. The chain is built from TRBV6-2 or TRBV6-3 and TRBJ2-1; D is possibly TRBD2 (6 bases). CDR3 sequence (DNA): TGTGCCAGCAGTTACTTACGCGGGGCCAACAGGGAGCAGTTCTTC. It is translated as CASSYLRGANREQFF.